A single sample is the source of the 17 T cell receptor beta chains below, sequenced in a study of identical twins. TCRdb itself ran the 5' RACE reads through MiXCR, one entry per CDR3 protein. The sample holds some 330,000 distinct CDR3 sequences, 9% to 10% seen once. Specimen: naive T cells sorted from blood. The receptor set was obtained from a woman aged 45-65 years in good health.

The chain employs TRBV6-1 and TRBJ1-2; a weak D match, TRBD1 (5 bases). V lost 1 base and J lost 8, with 14 bases in between. CDR1 and CDR2 from the germline V gene are MNHNS and SASEGT. CDR3 length: 14 residues. This CDR3 is CASSEVRGSMGYTF. CDR3 nucleotide sequence: TGTGCCAGCAGTGAAGTGAGGGGTTCTATGGGCTACACCTTC.

In its sample, this clonotype was seen a few times. V is TRBV5-1 and J is TRBJ1-1, with 8 bases matching TRBD1. CDR1 is SGHRS, CDR2 YFSETQ, per germline. Losses at the gene ends were 0 bases for V and 3 bases for J; bases not matched to a gene: 4. The length of the CDR3 is 15 residues. The DNA for the CDR3 is TGCGCCAGCAGCTTGGAGGGACAGGAGGACACTGAAGCTTTCTTT. This translates into CASSLEGQEDTEAFF.

This clonotype was seen a few times. CDR3 nucleotide sequence: TGCGCCAGCAGACCTAGGGGCGGACTCTCCTACAATGAGCAGTTCTTC. Amino acid sequence: CASRPRGGLSYNEQFF. V is TRBV10-2 and J is TRBJ2-1, with D possibly being TRBD1 or TRBD2 (5 bases each). The CDR3 contains 16 residues. The V gene lost 6 bases and the J gene lost 0 bases, with 15 bases spanning the gap. The germline CDR1 and CDR2 sequences are WSHSY and SAAADI.

The J gene is TRBJ1-5, the V gene TRBV28; D ambiguous. The V gene's germline CDR1 is MDHEN and CDR2 SYDVKM. This CDR3 contains 14 residues. Trimming cost V 6 bases and J 0 bases, with 9 bases left between them. CDR3 DNA sequence: TGTGCCAGCAGGGTGGAGTATAGCAATCAGCCCCAGCATTTT. This gives the protein CASRVEYSNQPQHF.

In this sample, this clonotype turned up a few times. J is TRBJ1-1 and V is TRBV5-1; perhaps TRBD1 as D (5 bases). Trimming removed 2 bases from V and 6 bases from J, with 11 bases in between. Germline V CDR1 and CDR2: SGHRS, YFSETQ. The CDR3 sequence is 13 residues long. CDR3 loop: CASSFQGIAEAFF. CDR3 nucleotide sequence: TGCGCCAGCAGCTTTCAGGGTATCGCTGAAGCTTTCTTT.

This clonotype was seen a few times. This chain uses TRBV12-3 or TRBV12-4 with TRBJ2-1; perhaps TRBD2 as D (5 bases). The germline V and J ends were trimmed by 3 bases and 4 bases, with 10 bases remaining between them. This CDR3 spans 14 amino acids. The CDR3 protein is CASSFPSLYNEQFF. CDR3 coding DNA: TGTGCCAGCAGTTTTCCTAGCCTGTACAATGAGCAGTTCTTC.

This clonotype was observed at least ten times. The chain is built from TRBV12-3 or TRBV12-4 and TRBJ1-1; no reliable D call. This CDR3 is 13 amino acids long. Trimming left V 5 bases short and J 1 base short, with 8 bases between. Here the CDR3 DNA reads TGTGCCAGCAGTCGCTTAGGGAACACTGAAGCTTTCTTT. This translates into CASSRLGNTEAFF.

The chain joins TRBV20-1 to TRBJ2-3; TRBD1 or TRBD2 may be the D gene (6 bases each). The CDR3 contains 16 residues. V lost 3 bases and J lost 6, with 22 bases in between. Germline values: CDR1 DFQATT, CDR2 SNEGSKA (reference sequence). The chain's CDR3 is CSASIRERGFLDTQYF. The CDR3 DNA reads TGCAGTGCTAGTATTCGGGAGAGGGGGTTTTTGGATACGCAGTATTTT.

This clonotype was found a few times. V is TRBV6-2 or TRBV6-3 and J is TRBJ1-1; no firm D call. The CDR3 runs to 17 residues. Per the germline V gene, CDR1 is MNHEY and CDR2 is SVGEGT. V was trimmed by 2 bases and J by 0 bases, leaving 16 bases between them. The CDR3 region has the DNA TGTGCCAGCAGTTACCCTAATTGGGCGGTCATGAACACTGAAGCTTTCTTT. The encoded protein is CASSYPNWAVMNTEAFF.

This clonotype was counted a few times. The chain employs TRBV12-3 or TRBV12-4 and TRBJ2-2; D may be TRBD1 (5 bases). V was cut by 0 bases and J by 6 bases, with 8 bases left in between. CDR3 length equals 14 residues. CDR3 residues: CASSLAGPAGELFF. CDR3 DNA sequence: TGTGCCAGCAGTTTAGCGGGGCCCGCCGGGGAGCTGTTTTTT.

This clonotype was counted only a few times. The chain combines TRBV4-2 with TRBJ2-5, with TRBD1 matching over 8 bases. This CDR3 region has 14 residues. V was pared by 5 bases and J by 2 bases, with 4 bases of the junction left unmatched. Per the germline V gene, CDR1 is LGHNA and CDR2 is YNFKEQ. The CDR3 DNA reads as TGTGCCAGCAGCTTGACAGGGGTACAAGAGACCCAGTACTTC. Translating gives CASSLTGVQETQYF.

This clonotype was observed at least ten times. The CDR3 is CASSLLAGEPYYEQYF. Written as DNA, the CDR3 is TGTGCCAGCAGCTTGCTAGCGGGAGAACCCTACTACGAGCAGTACTTC. The chain has TRBV5-5 and TRBJ2-7; 10 bases fit TRBD2. CDR3 size: 16 residues. Trimming cost V 1 base and J 3 bases; bases outside gene matches: 7. Germline CDR1 SGHKS, CDR2 YYEKEE (reference sequence).

The DNA of the CDR3 is TGTGCCAGCAGCTACGATAGCCGGCTAGCGGGAGAGACAGATACGCAGTATTTT. Its translation is CASSYDSRLAGETDTQYF. The gene calls are TRBV7-9 and TRBJ2-3, with 10 bases fitting TRBD2. The J segment lost 3 bases and the V segment lost 4 bases, leaving 13 bases of the junction unmatched. Germline V CDR1 and CDR2: SEHNR, FQNEAQ (reference sequence). This CDR3 is built from 18 residues.

V and J are TRBV12-3 or TRBV12-4 and TRBJ1-1; D remains unclear. This CDR3 is built from 12 residues. Trimming pared 8 bases from V and 5 bases from J, leaving 12 bases between. The CDR3 DNA is TGTGCCAGCTCCTACGGACCTACTGAAGCTTTCTTT. Translation gives CASSYGPTEAFF.

The genes are TRBV6-5 and TRBJ2-5, with TRBD2 matching over 7 bases. The germline CDR1 and CDR2 sequences are MNHEY and SVGAGI. This CDR3 region has 14 residues. Trimming at V came to 3 bases and at J to 2 bases, leaving 3 bases not matched to a gene. The chain's CDR3 is CASSYAAGQETQYF. For the CDR3, the DNA is TGTGCCAGCAGTTATGCAGCGGGACAAGAGACCCAGTACTTC.

In this sample, this clonotype turned up a few times. This rearrangement joins TRBV6-4 to TRBJ2-3; no clear D gene. Per the germline V gene, CDR1 is MRHNA and CDR2 is SNTAGT. The CDR3 is made up of 15 amino acids. Trimming pared 3 bases from V and 2 bases from J, leaving 12 bases between. CDR3 protein: CASSETQTVTDTQYF. CDR3 DNA sequence: TGTGCCAGCAGTGAGACTCAGACCGTCACAGATACGCAGTATTTT.

This chain uses TRBV5-1 with TRBJ2-7, with 8 bases matching TRBD2. With V trimmed by 3 bases and J by 2 bases, 13 bases remained unmatched. CDR1 is SGHRS, CDR2 YFSETQ, per germline. There are 17 residues in the CDR3. In nucleotides, the CDR3 is TGCGCCAGCAGCTCTAAGGATCTAGCGGGCGCTACCTACGAGCAGTACTTC. It translates to CASSSKDLAGATYEQYF.